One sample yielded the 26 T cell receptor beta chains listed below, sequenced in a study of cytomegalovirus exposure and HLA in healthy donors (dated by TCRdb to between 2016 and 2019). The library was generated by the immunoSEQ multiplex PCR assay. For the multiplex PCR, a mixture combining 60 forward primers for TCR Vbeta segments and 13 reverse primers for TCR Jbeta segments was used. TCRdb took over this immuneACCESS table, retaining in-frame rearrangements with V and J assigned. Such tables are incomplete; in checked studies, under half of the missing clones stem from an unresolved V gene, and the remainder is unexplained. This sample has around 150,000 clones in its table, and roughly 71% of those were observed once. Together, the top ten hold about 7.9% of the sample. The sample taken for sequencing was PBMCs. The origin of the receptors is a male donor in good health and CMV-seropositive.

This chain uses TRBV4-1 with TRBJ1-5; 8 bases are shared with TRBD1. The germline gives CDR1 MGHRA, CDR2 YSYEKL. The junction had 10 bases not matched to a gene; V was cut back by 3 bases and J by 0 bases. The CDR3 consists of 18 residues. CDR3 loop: CASSQRMDRDYSNQPQHF. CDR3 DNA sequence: TGCGCCAGCAGCCAGAGGATGGACAGGGACTATAGCAATCAGCCCCAGCATTTT.

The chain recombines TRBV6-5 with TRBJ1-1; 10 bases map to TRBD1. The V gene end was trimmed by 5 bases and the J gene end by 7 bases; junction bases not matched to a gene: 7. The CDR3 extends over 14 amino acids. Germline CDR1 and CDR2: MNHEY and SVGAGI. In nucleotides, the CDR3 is TGTGCCAGCAGTCCGAGACAGGGGGCCAGTGAAGCTTTCTTT. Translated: CASSPRQGASEAFF.

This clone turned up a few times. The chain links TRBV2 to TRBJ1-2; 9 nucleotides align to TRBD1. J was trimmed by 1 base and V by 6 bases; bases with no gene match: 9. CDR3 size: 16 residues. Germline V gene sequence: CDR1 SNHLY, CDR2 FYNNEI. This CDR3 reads CASRGGGTGRNYGYTF. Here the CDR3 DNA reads TGTGCCAGCAGGGGAGGGGGGACAGGGCGTAACTATGGCTACACCTTC.

The CDR3 region is CTSSHVGGSSYNSPLHF. The CDR3 DNA reads as TGCACCAGCAGCCATGTCGGGGGGAGCTCCTATAATTCACCCCTCCACTTT. The chain recombines TRBV1 with TRBJ1-6. TRBV1 is tagged as a pseudogene. The CDR3 length is 17 residues.

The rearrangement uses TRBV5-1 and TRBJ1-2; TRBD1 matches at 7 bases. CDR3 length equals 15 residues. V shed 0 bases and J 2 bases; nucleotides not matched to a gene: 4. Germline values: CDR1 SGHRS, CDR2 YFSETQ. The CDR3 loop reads CASSLGDSLNYGYTF. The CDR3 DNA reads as TGCGCCAGCAGCTTGGGGGACAGCTTAAACTATGGCTACACCTTC.

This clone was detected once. The CDR3 DNA sequence: TGCGCCAGCAGCCAGGAGTTTAGGGACTACTATCAGCAGTACTTC. Residues: CASSQEFRDYYQQYF. The chain links TRBV4-1 to TRBJ2-7; TRBD2 agrees at 7 bases. J was trimmed by 8 bases and V by 3 bases; bases with no gene match: 13. Germline lookup yields CDR1 MGHRA and CDR2 YSYEKL. This CDR3 spans 15 amino acids.

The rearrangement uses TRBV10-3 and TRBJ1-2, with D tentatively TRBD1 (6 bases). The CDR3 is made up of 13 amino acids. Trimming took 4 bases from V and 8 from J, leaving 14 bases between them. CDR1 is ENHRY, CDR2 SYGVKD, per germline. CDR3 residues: CAISASGVWGYTF. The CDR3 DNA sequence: TGTGCCATCAGTGCTTCAGGGGTTTGGGGCTACACCTTC.

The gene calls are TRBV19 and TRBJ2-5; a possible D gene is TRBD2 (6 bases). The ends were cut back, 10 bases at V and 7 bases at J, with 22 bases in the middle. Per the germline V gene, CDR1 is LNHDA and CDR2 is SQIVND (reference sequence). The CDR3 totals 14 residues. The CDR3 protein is CATSPEDLGGTQYF. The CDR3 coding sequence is TGTGCCACCTCACCCGAGGACTTGGGGGGGACCCAGTACTTC.

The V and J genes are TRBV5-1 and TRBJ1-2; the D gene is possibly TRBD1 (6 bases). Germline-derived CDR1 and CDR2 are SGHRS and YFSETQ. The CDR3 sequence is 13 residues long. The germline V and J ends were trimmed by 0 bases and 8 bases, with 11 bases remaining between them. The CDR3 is CASSLGRGYGYTF. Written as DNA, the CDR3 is TGCGCCAGCAGCTTGGGTAGGGGGTACGGCTACACCTTC.

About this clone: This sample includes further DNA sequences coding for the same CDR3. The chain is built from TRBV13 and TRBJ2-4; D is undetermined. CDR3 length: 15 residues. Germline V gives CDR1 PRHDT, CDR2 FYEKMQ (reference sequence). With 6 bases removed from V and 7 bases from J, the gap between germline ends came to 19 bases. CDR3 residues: CASSTRSPHGNIQYF. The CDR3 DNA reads TGTGCCAGCAGTACGCGGTCCCCACACGGGAACATTCAGTACTTC. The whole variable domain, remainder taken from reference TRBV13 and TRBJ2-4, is AAGVIQSPRHLIKEKRETATLKCYPIPRHDTVYWYQQGPGQDPQFLISFYEKMQSDKGSIPDRFSAQQFSDYHSELNMSSLELGDSALYFCASSTRSPHGNIQYFGAGTRLSVL.

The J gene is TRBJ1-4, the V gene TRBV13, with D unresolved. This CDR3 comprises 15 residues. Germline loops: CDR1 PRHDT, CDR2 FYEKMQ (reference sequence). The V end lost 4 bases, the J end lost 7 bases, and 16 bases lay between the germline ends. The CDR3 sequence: CASSSSTDYGEKLFF. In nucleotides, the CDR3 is TGTGCCAGCAGCTCATCGACTGATTATGGTGAAAAACTGTTTTTT.

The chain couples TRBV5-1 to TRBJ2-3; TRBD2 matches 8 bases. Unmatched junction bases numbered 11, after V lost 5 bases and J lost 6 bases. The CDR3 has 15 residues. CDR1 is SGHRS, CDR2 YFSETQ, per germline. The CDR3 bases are TGCGCCAGCAGACAAGCGGGGGTTCCTTTGGATACGCAGTATTTT. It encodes CASRQAGVPLDTQYF.

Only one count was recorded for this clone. The CDR3 coding sequence is TGTGCCAGCAGCCTGGTCCGGGGTTCTCTAGAAAGTGAGCAGTTCTTC. It is translated as CASSLVRGSLESEQFF. This chain links TRBV7-2 with TRBJ2-1; possible D gene TRBD2, 5 bases. This CDR3 is built from 16 residues. Trimming removed 5 bases at V and 9 bases at J, with 23 bases between. Per germline, CDR1 SGHTA and CDR2 FQGNSA.

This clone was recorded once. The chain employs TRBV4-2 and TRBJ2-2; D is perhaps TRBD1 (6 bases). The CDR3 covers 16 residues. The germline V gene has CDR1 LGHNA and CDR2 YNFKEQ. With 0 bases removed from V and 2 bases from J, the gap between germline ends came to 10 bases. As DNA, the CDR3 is TGTGCCAGCAGCCAAGAGACAGGTCTTAACACCGGGGAGCTGTTTTTT. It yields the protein CASSQETGLNTGELFF.

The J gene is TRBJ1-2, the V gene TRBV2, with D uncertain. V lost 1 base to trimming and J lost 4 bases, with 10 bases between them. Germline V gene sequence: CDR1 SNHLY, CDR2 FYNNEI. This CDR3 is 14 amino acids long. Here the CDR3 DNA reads TGTGCCAGCAGTGAAGTTGCAGGCATCTATGGCTACACCTTC. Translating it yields CASSEVAGIYGYTF.

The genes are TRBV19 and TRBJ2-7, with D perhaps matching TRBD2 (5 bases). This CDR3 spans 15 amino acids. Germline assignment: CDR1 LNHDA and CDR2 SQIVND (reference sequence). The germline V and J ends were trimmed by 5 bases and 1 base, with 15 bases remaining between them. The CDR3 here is CASSEGLTRSYEQYF. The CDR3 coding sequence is TGTGCCAGTAGTGAGGGCCTAACTAGGTCCTACGAGCAGTACTTC.

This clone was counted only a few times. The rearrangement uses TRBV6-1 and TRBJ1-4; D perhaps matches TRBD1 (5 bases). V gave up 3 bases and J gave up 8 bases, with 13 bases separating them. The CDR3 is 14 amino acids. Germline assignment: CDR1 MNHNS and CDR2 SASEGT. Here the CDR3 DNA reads TGTGCCAGCAGTGACCCTTTGGGGGGGGAAAAACTGTTTTTT. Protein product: CASSDPLGGEKLFF.

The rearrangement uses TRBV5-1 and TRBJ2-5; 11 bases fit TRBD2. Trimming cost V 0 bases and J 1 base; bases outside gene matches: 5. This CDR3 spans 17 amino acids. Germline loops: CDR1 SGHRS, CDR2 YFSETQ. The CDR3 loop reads CASSLGLAGGLQETQYF. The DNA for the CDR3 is TGCGCCAGCAGCTTGGGCCTAGCGGGGGGCCTCCAAGAGACCCAGTACTTC.

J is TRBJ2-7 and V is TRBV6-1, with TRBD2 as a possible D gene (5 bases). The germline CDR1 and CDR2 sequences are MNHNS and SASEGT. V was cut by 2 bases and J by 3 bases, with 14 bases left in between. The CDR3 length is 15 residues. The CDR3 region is CASSELEGTNYEQYF. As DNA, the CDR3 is TGTGCCAGCAGTGAATTAGAGGGCACTAACTACGAGCAGTACTTC.

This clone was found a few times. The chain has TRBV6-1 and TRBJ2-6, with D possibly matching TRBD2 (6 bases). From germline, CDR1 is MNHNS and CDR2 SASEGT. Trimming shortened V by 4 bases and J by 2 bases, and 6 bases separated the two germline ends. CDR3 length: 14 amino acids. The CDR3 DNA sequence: TGTGCCAGCAGTGGACTAGCTGGGGCCAACGTCCTGACTTTC. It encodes CASSGLAGANVLTF.

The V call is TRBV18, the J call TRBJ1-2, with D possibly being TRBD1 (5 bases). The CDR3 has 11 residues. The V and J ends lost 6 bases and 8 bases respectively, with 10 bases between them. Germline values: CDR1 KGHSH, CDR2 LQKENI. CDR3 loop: CASSPGEGYTF. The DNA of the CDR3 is TGTGCCAGCTCCCCGGGGGAAGGCTACACCTTC.

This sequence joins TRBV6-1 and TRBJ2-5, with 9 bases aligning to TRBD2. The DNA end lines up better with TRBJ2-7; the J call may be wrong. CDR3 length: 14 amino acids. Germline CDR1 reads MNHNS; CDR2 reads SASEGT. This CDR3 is CASSAGTSNNEQYF. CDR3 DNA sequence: TGTGCCAGCAGTGCGGGGACTAGCAACAACGAGCAGTACTTC.

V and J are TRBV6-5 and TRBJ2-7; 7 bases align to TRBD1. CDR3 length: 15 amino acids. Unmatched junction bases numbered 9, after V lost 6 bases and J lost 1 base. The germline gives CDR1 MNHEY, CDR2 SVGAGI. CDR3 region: CASRMGQTLSYEQYF. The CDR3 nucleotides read TGTGCCAGCAGGATGGGACAGACCCTTTCCTACGAGCAGTACTTC.

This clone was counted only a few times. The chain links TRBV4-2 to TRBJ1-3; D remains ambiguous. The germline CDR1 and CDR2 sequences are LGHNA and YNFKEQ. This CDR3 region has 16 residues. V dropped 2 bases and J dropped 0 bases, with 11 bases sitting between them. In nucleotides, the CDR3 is TGTGCCAGCAGCCAATCGGGAACAGACTCTGGAAACACCATATATTTT. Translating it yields CASSQSGTDSGNTIYF.

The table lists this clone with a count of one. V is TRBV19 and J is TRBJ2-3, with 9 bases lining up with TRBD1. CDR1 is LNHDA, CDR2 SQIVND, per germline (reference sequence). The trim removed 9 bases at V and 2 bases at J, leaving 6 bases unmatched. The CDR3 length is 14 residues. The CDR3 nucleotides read TGTGCCAGCAAACAGGGGGCAACCACAGATACGCAGTATTTT. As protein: CASKQGATTDTQYF.

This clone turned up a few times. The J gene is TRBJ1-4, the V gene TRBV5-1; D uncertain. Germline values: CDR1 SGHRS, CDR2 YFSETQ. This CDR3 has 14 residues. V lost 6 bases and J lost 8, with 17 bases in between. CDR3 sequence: CASKSVGEGEKLFF. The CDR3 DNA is TGCGCCAGCAAATCGGTCGGGGAGGGCGAAAAACTGTTTTTT.